The TCR beta chain described here comes from a study of follicular helper T cells after annual influenza vaccination. Study-wide background: Sampling occurred days 0, 7 and 28 after each influenza vaccination.

This CDR3 spans 14 amino acids. The germline CDR1 and CDR2 sequences are MGHDK and SYGVNS. V dropped 1 base and J dropped 2 bases, with 9 bases sitting between them. The method was immunoSEQ multiplex PCR; TCRdb's version includes in-frame clones alone and lacks a portion of them. Here the sample spans several thousand clones, just under 80% being singletons. Time point in this sample: 2014-2015 season, pre-vaccination. This TCR derives from an adult who received the influenza vaccine. V gene TRBV25-1 combines with J gene TRBJ2-7; D not resolved. The sequencing here drew on CXCR5+ CD38- circulating T follicular helper cells from blood, taken on the day of influenza vaccination. Subset in this sample: circulating Tfh, non-naive CD4+CXCR5+PD-1+ (ICOS+CD38+ or ICOS-CD38-). CDR3 DNA sequence: TGTGCCAGCAGTGAATCACGCGCCCCCTACGAGCAGTACTTC. Protein: CASSESRAPYEQYF.